This TCR beta chain derives from a study of blood T cell repertoires in COVID-19. About the study: Specimens from acute and convalescent COVID-19 originated in the United States, Italy and Spain. T cells, B-cell-depleted T cells, or PBMCs provided the cDNA or gDNA that served as material.

CDR3 size: 16 residues. After removal of 9 bases from V and 1 base from J, the junction contained 12 bases not matched to a gene. CDR1 is LNHDA and CDR2 is SQIVND in the germline V gene (reference sequence). Original analysis: Amplification from reference gene primers served as the basis for estimated nucleated cell counts. Measured with immunoSEQ multiplex PCR; TCRdb has only the in-frame clones, and not every one. Clone size and the V and J calls come from that table; the DNA yielded D and trimming. The sample has under 50,000 clones, 75% to 85% seen once. Sequences were obtained from peripheral blood. This sequence was found in a human donor in a cohort sampled during active COVID-19. This rearrangement joins TRBV19 to TRBJ1-5; 7 bases fit TRBD1. CDR3 loop: CARQRTGLLSNQPQHF. The CDR3 DNA reads as TGTGCCAGACAAAGGACAGGTCTTTTAAGCAATCAGCCCCAGCATTTT. Based on the CDR3 plus reference TRBV19 and TRBJ1-5, the full variable domain is DGGITQSPKYLFRKEGQNVTLSCEQNLNHDAMYWYRQDPGQGLRLIYYSQIVNDFQKGDIAEGYSVSREKKESFPLTVTSAQKNPTAFYLCARQRTGLLSNQPQHFGDGTRLSIL.